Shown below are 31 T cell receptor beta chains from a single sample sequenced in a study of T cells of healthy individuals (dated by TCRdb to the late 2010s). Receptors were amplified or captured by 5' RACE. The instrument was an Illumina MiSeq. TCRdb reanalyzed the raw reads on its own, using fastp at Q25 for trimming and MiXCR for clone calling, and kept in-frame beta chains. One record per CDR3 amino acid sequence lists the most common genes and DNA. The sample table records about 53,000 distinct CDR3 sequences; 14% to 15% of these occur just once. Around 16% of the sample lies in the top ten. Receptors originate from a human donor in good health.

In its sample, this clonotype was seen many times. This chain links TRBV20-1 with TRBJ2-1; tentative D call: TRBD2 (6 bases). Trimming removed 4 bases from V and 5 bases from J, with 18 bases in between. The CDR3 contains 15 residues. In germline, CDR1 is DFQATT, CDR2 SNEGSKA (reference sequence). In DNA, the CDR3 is TGCAGTGCTACCCCGGGGACTTCCCGTGACAATGAGCAGTTCTTC. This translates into CSATPGTSRDNEQFF.

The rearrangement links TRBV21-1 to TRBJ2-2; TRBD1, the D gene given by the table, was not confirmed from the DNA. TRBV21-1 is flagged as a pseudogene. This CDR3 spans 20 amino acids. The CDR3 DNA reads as TGTGCCAGCCCGAACTCAGGGGAGCAGGGGGCCCGAACCGACACCGGGGAGCTGTTTTTT. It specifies CASPNSGEQGARTDTGELFF.

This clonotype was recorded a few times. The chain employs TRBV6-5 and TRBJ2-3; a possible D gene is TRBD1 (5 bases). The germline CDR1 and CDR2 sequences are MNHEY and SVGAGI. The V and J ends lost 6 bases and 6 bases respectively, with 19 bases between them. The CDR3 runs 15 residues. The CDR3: CASSLGLLRSDTQYF. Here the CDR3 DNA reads TGTGCCAGCAGCCTGGGGCTGCTAAGGTCCGATACGCAGTATTTT.

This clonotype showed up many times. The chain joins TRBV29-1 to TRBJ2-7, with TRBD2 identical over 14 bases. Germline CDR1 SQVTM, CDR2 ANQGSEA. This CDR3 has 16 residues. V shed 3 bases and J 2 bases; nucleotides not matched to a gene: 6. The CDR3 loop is CSVEGGTSGSTYEQYF. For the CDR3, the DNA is TGCAGCGTTGAGGGAGGGACTAGCGGGAGTACCTACGAGCAGTACTTC.

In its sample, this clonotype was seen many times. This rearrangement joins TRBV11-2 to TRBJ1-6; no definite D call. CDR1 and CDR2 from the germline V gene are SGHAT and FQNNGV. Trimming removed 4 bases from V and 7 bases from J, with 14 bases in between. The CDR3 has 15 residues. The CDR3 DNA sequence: TGTGCCAGCAGCTCCCCTCATAGGACGAATTCACCCCTCCACTTT. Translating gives CASSSPHRTNSPLHF. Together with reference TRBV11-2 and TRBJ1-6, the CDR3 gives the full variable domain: EAGVAQSPRYKIIEKRQSVAFWCNPISGHATLYWYQQILGQGPKLLIQFQNNGVVDDSQLPKDRFSAERLKGVDSTLKIQPAKLEDSAVYLCASSSPHRTNSPLHFGNGTRLTVT.

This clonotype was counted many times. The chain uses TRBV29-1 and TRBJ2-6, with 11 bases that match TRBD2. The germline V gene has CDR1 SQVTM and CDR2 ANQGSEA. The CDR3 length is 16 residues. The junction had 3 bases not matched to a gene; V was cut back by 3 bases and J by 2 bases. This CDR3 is CSVERLAGTGANVLTF. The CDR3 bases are TGCAGCGTTGAGAGACTAGCGGGGACTGGGGCCAACGTCCTGACTTTC.

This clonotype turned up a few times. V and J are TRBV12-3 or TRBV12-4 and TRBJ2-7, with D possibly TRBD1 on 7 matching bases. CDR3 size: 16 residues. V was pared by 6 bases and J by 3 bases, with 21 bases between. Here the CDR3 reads CASSSWAGQRNYEQYF. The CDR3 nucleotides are TGTGCCAGCAGCTCCTGGGCGGGACAGAGAAACTACGAGCAGTACTTC.

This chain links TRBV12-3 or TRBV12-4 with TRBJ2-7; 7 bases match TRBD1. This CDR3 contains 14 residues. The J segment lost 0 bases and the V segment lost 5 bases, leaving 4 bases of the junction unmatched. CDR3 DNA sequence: TGTGCCAGCAGTCCACAGGGGAGCTCCTACGAGCAGTACTTC. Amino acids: CASSPQGSSYEQYF.

DNA for the CDR3: TGTGCCAGCAGCTTAGAGACAGGGTCCGGGGAGCTGTTTTTT. Translation: CASSLETGSGELFF. This rearrangement joins TRBV11-2 to TRBJ2-2, with 7 bases lining up with TRBD1. The CDR3 loop spans 14 amino acids. The junction had 1 base not matched to a gene; V was cut back by 0 bases and J by 6 bases. The V gene's germline CDR1 is SGHAT and CDR2 FQNNGV.

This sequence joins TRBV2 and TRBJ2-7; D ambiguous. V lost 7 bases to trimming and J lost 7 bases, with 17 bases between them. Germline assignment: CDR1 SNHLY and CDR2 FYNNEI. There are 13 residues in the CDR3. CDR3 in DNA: TGTGCCAGCAAGAGAGACCCCGCCGGAGAGCAGTACTTC. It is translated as CASKRDPAGEQYF.

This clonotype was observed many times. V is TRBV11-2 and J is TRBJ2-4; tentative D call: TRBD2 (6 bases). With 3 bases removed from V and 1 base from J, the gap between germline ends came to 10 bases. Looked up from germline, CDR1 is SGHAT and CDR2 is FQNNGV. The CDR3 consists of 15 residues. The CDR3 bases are TGTGCCAGCAGCTTGACCGGGGGTGCCAAAAACATTCAGTACTTC. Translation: CASSLTGGAKNIQYF.

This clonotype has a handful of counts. For the CDR3, the DNA is TGTGCCAGCAGCTTAGTAGGAGACATGAACACTGAAGCTTTCTTT. This codes for CASSLVGDMNTEAFF. V and J are TRBV11-1 and TRBJ1-1; D gene ambiguous. The ends were cut back, 1 base at V and 0 bases at J, with 9 bases in the middle. Germline V gene sequence: CDR1 SGHAT, CDR2 FQDESV (reference sequence). CDR3 length: 15 amino acids.

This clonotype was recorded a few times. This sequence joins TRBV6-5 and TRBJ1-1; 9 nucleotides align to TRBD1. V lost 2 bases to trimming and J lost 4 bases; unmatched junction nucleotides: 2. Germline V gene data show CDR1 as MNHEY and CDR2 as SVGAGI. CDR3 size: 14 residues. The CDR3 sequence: CASSYAQGATEAFF. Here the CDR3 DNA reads TGTGCCAGCAGTTACGCACAGGGGGCCACTGAAGCTTTCTTT.

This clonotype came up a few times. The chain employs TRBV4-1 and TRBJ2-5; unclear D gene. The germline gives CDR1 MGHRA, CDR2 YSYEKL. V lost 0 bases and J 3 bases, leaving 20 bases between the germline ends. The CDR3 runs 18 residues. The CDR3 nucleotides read TGCGCCAGCAGCCAAGATCCTCGCCCACTTGGGCGGAAAGAGACCCAGTACTTC. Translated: CASSQDPRPLGRKETQYF.

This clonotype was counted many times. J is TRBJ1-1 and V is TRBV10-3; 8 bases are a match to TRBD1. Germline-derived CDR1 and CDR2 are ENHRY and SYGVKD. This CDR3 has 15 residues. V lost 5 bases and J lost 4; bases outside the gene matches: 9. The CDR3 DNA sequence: TGTGCCATCAGTAAACAGGGGGAGGAGGTCACTGAAGCTTTCTTT. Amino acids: CAISKQGEEVTEAFF.

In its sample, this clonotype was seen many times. The CDR3 bases are TGCGCCAGCACCTCTTCGGTTTCACCCCTCCACTTT. Protein product: CASTSSVSPLHF. V is TRBV23-1 and J is TRBJ1-6; D is ambiguous. TRBV23-1 is treated as an ORF (open reading frame) with a function not yet certain. The CDR3 contains 12 residues. Trimming removed 7 bases at V and 9 bases at J, with 10 bases between.

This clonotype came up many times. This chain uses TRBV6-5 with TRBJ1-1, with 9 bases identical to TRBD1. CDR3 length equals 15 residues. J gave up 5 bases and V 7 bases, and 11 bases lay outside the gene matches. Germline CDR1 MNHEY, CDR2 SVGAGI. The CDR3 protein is CASNRDREGTTEAFF. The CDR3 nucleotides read TGTGCCAGCAATCGGGACAGGGAAGGTACGACTGAAGCTTTCTTT.

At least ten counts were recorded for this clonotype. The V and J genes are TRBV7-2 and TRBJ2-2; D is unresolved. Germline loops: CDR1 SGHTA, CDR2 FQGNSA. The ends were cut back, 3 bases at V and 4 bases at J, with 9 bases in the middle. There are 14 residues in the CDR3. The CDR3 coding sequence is TGTGCCAGCAGCTTGGGATCTAGCACCGGGGAGCTGTTTTTT. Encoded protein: CASSLGSSTGELFF. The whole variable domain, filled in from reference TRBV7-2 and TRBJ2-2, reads GAGVSQSPSNKVTEKGKDVELRCDPISGHTALYWYRQSLGQGLEFLIYFQGNSAPDKSGLPSDRFSAERTGGSVSTLTIQRTQQEDSAVYLCASSLGSSTGELFFGEGSRLTVL.

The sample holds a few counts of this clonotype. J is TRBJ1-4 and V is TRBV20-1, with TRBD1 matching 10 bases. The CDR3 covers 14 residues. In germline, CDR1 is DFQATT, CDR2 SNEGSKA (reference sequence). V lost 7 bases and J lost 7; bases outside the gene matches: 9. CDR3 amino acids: CSVTPGQGIEKLFF. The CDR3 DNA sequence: TGCAGTGTGACCCCGGGACAGGGGATTGAAAAACTGTTTTTT.

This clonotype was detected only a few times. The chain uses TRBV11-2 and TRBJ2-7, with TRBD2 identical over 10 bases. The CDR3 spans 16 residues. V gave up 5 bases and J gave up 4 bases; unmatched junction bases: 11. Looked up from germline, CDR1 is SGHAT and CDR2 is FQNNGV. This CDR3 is CASSGRIAGGRYEQYF. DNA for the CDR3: TGTGCCAGCAGCGGTAGAATAGCGGGAGGTAGATACGAGCAGTACTTC.

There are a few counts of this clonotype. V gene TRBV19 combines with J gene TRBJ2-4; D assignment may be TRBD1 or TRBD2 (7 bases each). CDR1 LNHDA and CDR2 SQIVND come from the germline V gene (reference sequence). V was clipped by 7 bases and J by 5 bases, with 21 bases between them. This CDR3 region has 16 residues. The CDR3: CASTGRKAGQQNIQYF. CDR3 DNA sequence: TGTGCCAGTACCGGGAGAAAAGCGGGACAGCAAAACATTCAGTACTTC.

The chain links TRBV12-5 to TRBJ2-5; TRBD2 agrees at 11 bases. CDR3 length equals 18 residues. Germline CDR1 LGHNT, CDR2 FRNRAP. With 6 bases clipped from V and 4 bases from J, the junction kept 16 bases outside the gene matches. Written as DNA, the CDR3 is TGTGCTAGTGGGAAGACGTCTCTAGCGGGAGGTATGGCAGAGACCCAGTACTTC. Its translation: CASGKTSLAGGMAETQYF.

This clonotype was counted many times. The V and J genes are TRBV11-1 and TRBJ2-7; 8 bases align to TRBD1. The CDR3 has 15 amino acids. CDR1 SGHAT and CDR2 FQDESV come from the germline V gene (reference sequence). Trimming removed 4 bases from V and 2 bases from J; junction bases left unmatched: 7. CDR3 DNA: TGTGCCAGCAGCTCTCCTCGGACAGGGACCTACGAGCAGTACTTC. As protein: CASSSPRTGTYEQYF.

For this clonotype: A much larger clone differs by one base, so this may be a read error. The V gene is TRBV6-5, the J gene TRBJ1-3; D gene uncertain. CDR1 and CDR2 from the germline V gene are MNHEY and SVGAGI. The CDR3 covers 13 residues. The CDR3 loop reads CVSEGASGNTIYF. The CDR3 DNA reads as TGTGTCAGCGAAGGAGCCTCTGGAAACACCATATATTTT.

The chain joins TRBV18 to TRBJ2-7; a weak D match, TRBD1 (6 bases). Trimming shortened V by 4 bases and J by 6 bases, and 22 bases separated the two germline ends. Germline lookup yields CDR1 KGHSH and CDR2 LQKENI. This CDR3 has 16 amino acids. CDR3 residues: CASSLLSPGQQFEQYF. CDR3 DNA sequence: TGTGCCAGCTCACTGCTTTCCCCGGGACAACAATTCGAGCAGTACTTC. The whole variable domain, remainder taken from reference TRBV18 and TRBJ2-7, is NAGVMQNPRHLVRRRGQEARLRCSPMKGHSHVYWYRQLPEEGLKFMVYLQKENIIDESGMPKERFSAEFPKEGPSILRIQQVVRGDSAAYFCASSLLSPGQQFEQYFGPGTRLTVT.

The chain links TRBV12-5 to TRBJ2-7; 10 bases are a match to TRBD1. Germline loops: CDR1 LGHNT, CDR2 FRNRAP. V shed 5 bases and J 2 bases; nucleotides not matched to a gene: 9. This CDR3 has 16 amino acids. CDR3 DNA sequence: TGTGCTAGTGGTAAGACGACAGGGGGCTCCCCCTACGAGCAGTACTTC. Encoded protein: CASGKTTGGSPYEQYF.

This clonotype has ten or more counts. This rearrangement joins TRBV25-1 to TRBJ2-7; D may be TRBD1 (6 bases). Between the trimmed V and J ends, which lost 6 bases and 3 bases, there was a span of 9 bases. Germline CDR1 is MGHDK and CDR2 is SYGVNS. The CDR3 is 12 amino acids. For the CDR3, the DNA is TGTGCCAGCAGCCAACAGGGCTACGAGCAGTACTTC. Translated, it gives CASSQQGYEQYF.

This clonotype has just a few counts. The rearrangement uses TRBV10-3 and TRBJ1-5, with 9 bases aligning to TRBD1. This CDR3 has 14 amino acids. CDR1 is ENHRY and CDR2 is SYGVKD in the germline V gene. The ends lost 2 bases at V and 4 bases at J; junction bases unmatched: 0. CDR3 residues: CAISEDRGNQPQHF. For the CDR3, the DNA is TGTGCCATCAGTGAGGACAGGGGGAATCAGCCCCAGCATTTT.

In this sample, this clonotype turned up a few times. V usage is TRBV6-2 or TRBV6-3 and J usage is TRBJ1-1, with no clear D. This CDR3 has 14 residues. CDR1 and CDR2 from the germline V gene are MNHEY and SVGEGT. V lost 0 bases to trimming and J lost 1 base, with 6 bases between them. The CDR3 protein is CASSYSIPNTEAFF. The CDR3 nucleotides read TGTGCCAGCAGTTACTCGATCCCGAACACTGAAGCTTTCTTT.

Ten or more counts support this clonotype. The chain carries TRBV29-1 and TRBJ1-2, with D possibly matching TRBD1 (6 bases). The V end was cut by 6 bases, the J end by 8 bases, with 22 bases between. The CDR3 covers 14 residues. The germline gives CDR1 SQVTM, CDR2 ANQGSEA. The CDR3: CSVGTQFVSFGYTF. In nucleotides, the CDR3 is TGCAGCGTGGGGACACAATTTGTGTCGTTCGGCTACACCTTC.

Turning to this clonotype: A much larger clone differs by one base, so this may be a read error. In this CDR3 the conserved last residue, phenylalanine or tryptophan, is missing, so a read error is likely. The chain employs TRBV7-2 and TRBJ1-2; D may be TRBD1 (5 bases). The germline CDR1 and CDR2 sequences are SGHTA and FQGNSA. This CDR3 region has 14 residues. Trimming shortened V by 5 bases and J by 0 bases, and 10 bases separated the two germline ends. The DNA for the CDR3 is TGTGCCAGCAGCCGGGGACGGACTAACTATGGCTACACCCTC. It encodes CASSRGRTNYGYTL.